Each of the 18 T cell receptor beta chains below was sequenced from the same sample in a study of OX40 agonist ivuxolimab in advanced cancers. Generated by immunoSEQ multiplex PCR, the TCRdb table keeps only in-frame clones and is missing some. The sample has roughly 92,000 clones; about 90% are singletons. The starting material was CD4+ or CD8+ T cells sorted from blood, obtained in a trial of the OX40 agonist ivuxolimab. The source is an adult with an advanced solid tumor such as melanoma, head and neck, liver or kidney cancer.

The chain couples TRBV5-1 to TRBJ2-7, with D possibly called TRBD1 or TRBD2 (5 bases each). This CDR3 is built from 14 residues. Between the trimmed V and J ends, which lost 6 bases and 2 bases, there was a span of 15 bases. Germline V gene sequence: CDR1 SGHRS, CDR2 YFSETQ. The CDR3 coding sequence is TGCGCCAGCAACTCCGGGACGGAAACCTACGAGCAGTACTTC. Translated: CASNSGTETYEQYF. The entire variable domain, with the rest obtained from reference TRBV5-1 and TRBJ2-7, is as follows: KAGVTQTPRYLIKTRGQQVTLSCSPISGHRSVSWYQQTPGQGLQFLFEYFSETQRNKGNFPGRFSGRQFSNSRSEMNVSTLELGDSALYLCASNSGTETYEQYFGPGTRLTVT.

This clone showed up just a few times. V gene TRBV12-5 combines with J gene TRBJ1-1; D not certain. The CDR3 runs to 13 residues. Germline CDR1 is LGHNT and CDR2 is FRNRAP. V lost 0 bases, J lost 1 base, and 3 bases lay in between. CDR3 loop: CASGLVGNTEAFF. Written as DNA, the CDR3 is TGTGCTAGTGGTTTGGTGGGGAACACTGAAGCTTTCTTT.

V is TRBV7-2 and J is TRBJ1-2; D uncertain. CDR1 and CDR2 (germline): SGHTA, FQGNSA. The CDR3 extends over 16 amino acids. The V and J ends lost 1 base and 7 bases respectively, with 19 bases between them. CDR3 amino acids: CASSLGGPSEWRGYTF. Written as DNA, the CDR3 is TGTGCCAGCAGCTTAGGCGGCCCAAGCGAGTGGCGTGGCTACACCTTC.

This chain joins TRBV30 and TRBJ1-2; TRBD1 matches 9 bases. Germline values: CDR1 GTSNPN, CDR2 SVGIG (reference sequence). V shed 7 bases, J shed 4 bases, and the junction held 10 bases outside the gene matches. This CDR3 is built from 14 residues. CDR3: CALKYRGLSYGYTF. The CDR3, as DNA: TGTGCCTTGAAGTACAGGGGGCTTAGCTATGGCTACACCTTC.

The chain uses TRBV18 and TRBJ2-7; 10 nucleotides agree with TRBD1. This CDR3 has 15 amino acids. Germline trimming cut 0 bases from V and 2 bases from J; bases unmatched to any gene: 1. Per the germline V gene, CDR1 is KGHSH and CDR2 is LQKENI. In nucleotides, the CDR3 is TGTGCCAGCTCACCACCGGGGACAGGGGCCTACGAGCAGTACTTC. Translated: CASSPPGTGAYEQYF.

The chain is built from TRBV7-9 and TRBJ1-1, with D uncertain. This CDR3 region has 14 residues. Germline-derived CDR1 and CDR2 are SEHNR and FQNEAQ (reference sequence). V dropped 3 bases and J dropped 5 bases, with 13 bases sitting between them. This CDR3 reads CASSLGQVGTEAFF. CDR3 nucleotides: TGTGCCAGCAGCTTGGGTCAGGTTGGGACTGAAGCTTTCTTT.

This rearrangement joins TRBV5-4 to TRBJ2-3, with D maybe TRBD1 (5 bases). The ends were cut back, 1 base at V and 0 bases at J, with 6 bases in the middle. The CDR3 totals 14 residues. Looked up from germline, CDR1 is SGHNT and CDR2 is YYREEE (reference sequence). This chain's CDR3 is CASSLRTSTDTQYF. CDR3 nucleotides: TGTGCCAGCAGCTTGAGGACAAGCACAGATACGCAGTATTTT.

The chain uses TRBV19 and TRBJ2-3; 12 positions agree with TRBD2. Germline-derived CDR1 and CDR2 are LNHDA and SQIVND (reference sequence). The CDR3 extends over 17 amino acids. With 3 bases clipped from V and 1 base from J, the junction kept 5 bases outside the gene matches. CDR3 sequence reads: CASSMNRLAGGTDTQYF. In nucleotides, the CDR3 is TGTGCCAGTAGTATGAATAGACTAGCGGGAGGCACAGATACGCAGTATTTT. Full variable domain (rest looked up from reference TRBV19 and TRBJ2-3): DGGITQSPKYLFRKEGQNVTLSCEQNLNHDAMYWYRQDPGQGLRLIYYSQIVNDFQKGDIAEGYSVSREKKESFPLTVTSAQKNPTAFYLCASSMNRLAGGTDTQYFGPGTRLTVL.

DNA of the CDR3: TGTGCCAGCAGTAGGGACAGGGTGACCGGGGAGCTGTTTTTT. It specifies CASSRDRVTGELFF. V and J are TRBV6-1 and TRBJ2-2; 9 bases are a match to TRBD1. The V gene end was trimmed by 5 bases and the J gene end by 5 bases; junction bases not matched to a gene: 3. The germline gives CDR1 MNHNS, CDR2 SASEGT. The CDR3 contains 14 residues.

The chain joins TRBV7-9 to TRBJ2-1; 10 nucleotides agree with TRBD2. V lost 2 bases to trimming and J lost 3 bases; unmatched junction nucleotides: 1. This CDR3 has 15 amino acids. Germline assignment: CDR1 SEHNR and CDR2 FQNEAQ (reference sequence). The CDR3 protein is CASSLSSGSYNEQFF. CDR3 in DNA: TGTGCCAGCAGCTTATCTAGCGGGAGCTACAATGAGCAGTTCTTC. The full variable domain, in which reference TRBV7-9 and TRBJ2-1 provide the parts outside the CDR3, is DTGVSQNPRHKITKRGQNVTFRCDPISEHNRLYWYRQTLGQGPEFLTYFQNEAQLEKSRLLSDRFSAERPKGSFSTLEIQRTEQGDSAMYLCASSLSSGSYNEQFFGPGTRLTVL.

This clone appeared once. The J gene is TRBJ2-2, the V gene TRBV9; D is unresolved. V lost 5 bases to trimming and J lost 7 bases, with 9 bases between them. Germline V gene lookup returns CDR1 SGDLS and CDR2 YYNGEE. The CDR3 has 12 amino acids. Here the CDR3 DNA reads TGTGCCAGCAGTCCCCCAGTCGGGGAGCTGTTTTTT. Translation gives CASSPPVGELFF.

The count of this clone is one. J is TRBJ2-1 and V is TRBV6-5, with 7 positions matching TRBD2. The CDR3 spans 16 residues. The V segment lost 0 bases and the J segment 3 bases; nucleotides outside the gene matches: 5. Germline V gene lookup returns CDR1 MNHEY and CDR2 SVGAGI. Written as DNA, the CDR3 is TGTGCCAGCAGTTACTCGACTGGCGGGAGCTACAATGAGCAGTTCTTC. As protein: CASSYSTGGSYNEQFF.

The V gene is TRBV14, the J gene TRBJ2-7; D is undetermined. Germline V gene lookup returns CDR1 SGHDN and CDR2 FVKESK. This CDR3 spans 13 amino acids. Trimming stripped 0 bases from V and 3 bases from J, with 6 bases between. The CDR3 spells CASSQDVFYEQYF. CDR3 in DNA: TGTGCCAGCAGCCAAGACGTATTCTACGAGCAGTACTTC.

The chain has TRBV2 and TRBJ2-5; TRBD1 agrees at 11 bases. CDR1 and CDR2 (germline): SNHLY, FYNNEI. V gave up 5 bases and J gave up 4 bases; unmatched junction bases: 6. The CDR3 has 15 residues. This CDR3 is CASSRTGGAGETQYF. CDR3 bases: TGTGCCAGCAGTCGGACAGGGGGCGCAGGAGAGACCCAGTACTTC. The complete variable domain, with remaining parts taken from reference TRBV2 and TRBJ2-5, reads EPEVTQTPSHQVTQMGQEVILRCVPISNHLYFYWYRQILGQKVEFLVSFYNNEISEKSEIFDDQFSVERPDGSNFTLKIRSTKLEDSAMYFCASSRTGGAGETQYFGPGTRLLVL.

This sequence joins TRBV5-6 and TRBJ2-3; D might be TRBD1 (5 bases). The CDR3 has 14 amino acids. V was clipped by 0 bases and J by 3 bases, with 8 bases between them. Looked up from germline, CDR1 is SGHDT and CDR2 is YYEEEE. The CDR3 reads CASSLVQGTDTQYF. CDR3 DNA sequence: TGTGCCAGCAGCTTGGTGCAGGGAACAGATACGCAGTATTTT.

This chain joins TRBV7-9 and TRBJ2-7, with 7 positions matching TRBD1. V was pared by 6 bases and J by 4 bases, with 6 bases of the junction left unmatched. The CDR3 sequence is 13 residues long. CDR1 and CDR2 (germline): SEHNR, FQNEAQ (reference sequence). The CDR3 nucleotides are TGTGCCAGCAGGCCCCAGGGGGAGTACGAGCAGTACTTC. Protein product: CASRPQGEYEQYF.

The V call is TRBV5-1, the J call TRBJ1-4; D possibly corresponds to TRBD1 (6 bases). CDR3 length: 15 amino acids. Germline V CDR1 and CDR2: SGHRS, YFSETQ. The ends were cut back, 4 bases at V and 8 bases at J, with 18 bases in the middle. The CDR3 region has the DNA TGCGCCAGCAGCAGCATTTCAGGGGTAGAAGAAAAACTGTTTTTT. Its protein product is CASSSISGVEEKLFF.

This chain connects TRBV28 to TRBJ1-1; no clear D. V was trimmed by 7 bases and J by 1 base, leaving 10 bases between them. In germline, CDR1 is MDHEN, CDR2 SYDVKM. There are 13 residues in the CDR3. In DNA form, the CDR3 reads TGTGCCAGCAACCCCGGCGGGAACACTGAAGCTTTCTTT. Its translation is CASNPGGNTEAFF. Together with reference TRBV28 and TRBJ1-1, the CDR3 gives the full variable domain: DVKVTQSSRYLVKRTGEKVFLECVQDMDHENMFWYRQDPGLGLRLIYFSYDVKMKEKGDIPEGYSVSREKKERFSLILESASTNQTSMYLCASNPGGNTEAFFGQGTRLTVV.